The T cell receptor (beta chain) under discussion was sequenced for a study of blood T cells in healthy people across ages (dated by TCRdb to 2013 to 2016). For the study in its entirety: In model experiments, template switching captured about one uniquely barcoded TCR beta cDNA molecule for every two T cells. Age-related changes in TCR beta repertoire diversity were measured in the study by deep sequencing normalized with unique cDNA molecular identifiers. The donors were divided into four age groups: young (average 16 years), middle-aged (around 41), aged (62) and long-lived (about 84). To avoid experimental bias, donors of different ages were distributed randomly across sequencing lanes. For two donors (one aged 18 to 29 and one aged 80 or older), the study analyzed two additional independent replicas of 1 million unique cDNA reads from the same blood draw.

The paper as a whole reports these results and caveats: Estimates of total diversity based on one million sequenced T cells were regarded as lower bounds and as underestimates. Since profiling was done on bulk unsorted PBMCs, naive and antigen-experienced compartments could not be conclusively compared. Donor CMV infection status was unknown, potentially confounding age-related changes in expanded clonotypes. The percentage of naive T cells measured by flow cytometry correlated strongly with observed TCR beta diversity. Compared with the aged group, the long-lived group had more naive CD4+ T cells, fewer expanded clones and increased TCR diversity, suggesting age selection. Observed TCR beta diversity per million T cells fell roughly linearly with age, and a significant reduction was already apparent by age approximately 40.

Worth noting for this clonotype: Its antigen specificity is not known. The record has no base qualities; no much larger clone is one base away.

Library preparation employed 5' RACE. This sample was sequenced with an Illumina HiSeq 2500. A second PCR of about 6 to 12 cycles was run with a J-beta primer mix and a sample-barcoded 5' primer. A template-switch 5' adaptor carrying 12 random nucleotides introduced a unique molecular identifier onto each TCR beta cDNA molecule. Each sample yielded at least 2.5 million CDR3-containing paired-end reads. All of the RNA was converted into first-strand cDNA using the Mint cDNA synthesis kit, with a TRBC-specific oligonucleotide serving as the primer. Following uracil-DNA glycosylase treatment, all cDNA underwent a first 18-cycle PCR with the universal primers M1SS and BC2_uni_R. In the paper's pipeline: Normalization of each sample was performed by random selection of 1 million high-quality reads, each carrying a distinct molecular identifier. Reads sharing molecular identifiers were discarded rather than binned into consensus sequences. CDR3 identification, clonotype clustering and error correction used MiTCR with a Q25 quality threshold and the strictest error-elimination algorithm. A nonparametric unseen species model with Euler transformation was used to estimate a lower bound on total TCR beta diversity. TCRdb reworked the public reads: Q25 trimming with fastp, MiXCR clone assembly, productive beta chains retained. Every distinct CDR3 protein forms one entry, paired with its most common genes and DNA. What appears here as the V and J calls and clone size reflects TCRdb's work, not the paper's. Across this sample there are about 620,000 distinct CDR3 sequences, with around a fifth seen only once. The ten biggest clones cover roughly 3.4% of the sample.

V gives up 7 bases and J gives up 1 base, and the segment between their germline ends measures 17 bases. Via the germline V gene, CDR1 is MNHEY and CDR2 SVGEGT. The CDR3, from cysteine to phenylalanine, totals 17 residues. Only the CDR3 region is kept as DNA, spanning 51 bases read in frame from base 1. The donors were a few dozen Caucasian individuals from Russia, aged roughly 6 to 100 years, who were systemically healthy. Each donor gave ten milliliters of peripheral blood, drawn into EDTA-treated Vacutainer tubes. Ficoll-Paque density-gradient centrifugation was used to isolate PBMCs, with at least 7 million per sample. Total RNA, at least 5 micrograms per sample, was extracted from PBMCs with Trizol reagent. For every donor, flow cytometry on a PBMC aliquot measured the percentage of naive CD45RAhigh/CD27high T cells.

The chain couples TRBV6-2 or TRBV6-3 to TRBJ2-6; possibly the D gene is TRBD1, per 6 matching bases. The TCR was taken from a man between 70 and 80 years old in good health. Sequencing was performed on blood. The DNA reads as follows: TGTGCCAGCACCCGGACAGTATTAATTTCTGGGGCCAACGTCCTGACTTTC. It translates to CASTRTVLISGANVLTF.